Below are 32 T cell receptor beta chains sequenced from a single sample in a study of breast tumors, draining lymph nodes, adjacent tissues. Axillary draining lymph nodes of breast cancer patients supplied the node samples. TCRdb reanalysed the multiplex PCR reads using MiXCR and keeps one entry per CDR3 protein. The sample holds some 230,000 distinct CDR3 sequences, under 40% seen once. Material: axillary lymph node tissue. The receptors shown here come from a female donor with breast cancer. Some clones in this sample may be carry-over from other donors' samples.

This clonotype was picked up many times. This chain uses TRBV19 with TRBJ1-2, with 8 bases matching TRBD1. The length of the CDR3 is 13 residues. V lost 3 bases and J lost 5; bases outside the gene matches: 2. The germline CDR1 and CDR2 sequences are LNHDA and SQIVND (reference sequence). The CDR3 sequence is CASSMTGDYGYTF. CDR3 sequence (DNA): TGTGCCAGTAGTATGACAGGGGATTATGGCTACACCTTC.

There are many counts of this clonotype. The chain carries TRBV20-1 and TRBJ1-2; possibly TRBD1 for D (5 bases). Per germline, CDR1 DFQATT and CDR2 SNEGSKA (reference sequence). V dropped 7 bases and J dropped 8 bases, with 17 bases sitting between them. The CDR3 sequence is 12 residues long. CDR3 region: CSGWGGSEGYTF. The CDR3 DNA follows: TGCAGTGGTTGGGGGGGGTCGGAAGGCTACACCTTC.

This clonotype was counted between two and nine times. The rearrangement links TRBV20-1 to TRBJ1-2; possible D gene TRBD1, 5 bases. The CDR3 is 10 amino acids. Germline CDR1 reads DFQATT; CDR2 reads SNEGSKA (reference sequence). Here the CDR3 DNA reads TGCAGCGCCCTGGGGGGTGGCTACACCTTC. As protein: CSALGGGYTF.

This clonotype was seen repeatedly, ten times or more. The genes are TRBV7-2 and TRBJ1-4; D ambiguous. The CDR3 runs 15 residues. The V end was cut by 0 bases, the J end by 3 bases, with 8 bases between. In germline, CDR1 is SGHTA, CDR2 FQGNSA. For the CDR3, the DNA is TGTGCCAGCAGCTTAGCCGGTGGACCTAATGAAAAACTGTTTTTT. It is translated as CASSLAGGPNEKLFF. Supplemented by reference TRBV7-2 and TRBJ1-4, the full variable domain reads GAGVSQSPSNKVTEKGKDVELRCDPISGHTALYWYRQSLGQGLEFLIYFQGNSAPDKSGLPSDRFSAERTGGSVSTLTIQRTQQEDSAVYLCASSLAGGPNEKLFFGSGTQLSVL.

The chain combines TRBV20-1 with TRBJ2-7; perhaps D is TRBD1 or TRBD2 (5 bases each). There are 15 residues in the CDR3. Trimming left V 1 base short and J 6 bases short, with 19 bases between. In germline, CDR1 is DFQATT, CDR2 SNEGSKA (reference sequence). The CDR3 nucleotides are TGCAGTGCTAGAGCCCGACGGGGCGGCCCACGCGAGCAGTACTTC. This sequence encodes CSARARRGGPREQYF.

This clonotype has just a few counts. Being one base from a much bigger clone, this may be a read error. CDR3 in amino acids: CASSPLSAGGGGYPF. The CDR3 nucleotides are TGTGCCAGCAGCCCCCTCTCGGCAGGGGGCGGTGGCTACCCCTTC. This rearrangement joins TRBV7-3 to TRBJ1-2, with 8 bases fitting TRBD1. The CDR3 is made up of 15 amino acids. Germline assignment: CDR1 SGHTA and CDR2 FQGTGA.

The table lists this clonotype with a count of one. V and J are TRBV2 and TRBJ2-5; 10 nucleotides align to TRBD2. The CDR3 covers 17 residues. From germline, CDR1 is SNHLY and CDR2 FYNNEI. With V trimmed by 5 bases and J by 2 bases, 11 bases remained unmatched. The chain's CDR3 is CASSLAGVSPYQETQYF. CDR3 nucleotides: TGTGCCAGCAGTCTAGCGGGAGTTTCCCCGTATCAAGAGACCCAGTACTTC.

This clonotype has at least ten counts. The rearrangement joins TRBV7-9 to TRBJ2-1; D possibly uses TRBD1 or TRBD2 (5 bases each). This CDR3 has 16 residues. V was shortened by 0 bases and J by 4 bases, with 13 bases between the two germline ends. Germline V lookup: CDR1 SEHNR, CDR2 FQNEAQ (reference sequence). CDR3 bases: TGTGCCAGCAGCTTAGCACGGGACCCCTTTTACAATGAGCAGTTCTTC. It encodes CASSLARDPFYNEQFF.

This clonotype was recorded many times. This chain joins TRBV6-5 and TRBJ1-2; 9 bases map to TRBD1. Germline trimming cut 2 bases from V and 1 base from J; bases unmatched to any gene: 5. The germline CDR1 and CDR2 sequences are MNHEY and SVGAGI. The CDR3 contains 16 residues. In DNA form, the CDR3 reads TGTGCCAGCAGTTACGGGACAGGGCAGGGTAACTATGGCTACACCTTC. It translates to CASSYGTGQGNYGYTF.

This clonotype was seen more than once but under ten times. The germline gene is not matched at one end of the junction; a read error may be the cause. The chain has TRBV6-6 and TRBJ2-5; 11 bases line up with TRBD2. CDR1 and CDR2 from the germline V gene are MNHNY and SVGAGI (reference sequence). This CDR3 is 17 amino acids long. CDR3 nucleotide sequence: TGTGCCAGCAGTCACTCGTTACTAGCGGGGGACCAAGAGACCCAGTACTTC. It translates to CASSHSLLAGDQETQYF.

The genes are TRBV20-1 and TRBJ2-7; D unclear. Trimming took 5 bases from V and 6 from J, leaving 14 bases between them. The germline gives CDR1 DFQATT, CDR2 SNEGSKA (reference sequence). The CDR3 sequence is 12 residues long. CDR3 sequence: CSAPLGPSEQYF. The CDR3 DNA sequence: TGCAGTGCTCCTCTAGGGCCCTCCGAGCAGTACTTC.

This clonotype showed up many times. The chain uses TRBV7-3 and TRBJ2-2; no reliable D call. The germline V gene encodes CDR1 SGHTA and CDR2 FQGTGA. V lost 2 bases and J 6 bases, leaving 7 bases between the germline ends. The CDR3 has 13 amino acids. The CDR3 DNA sequence: TGTGCCAGCAGCTTATTGGGTGCCGGGGAGCTGTTTTTT. It is translated as CASSLLGAGELFF.

The chain recombines TRBV3-1 with TRBJ2-1, with TRBD1 matching 8 bases. V dropped 1 base and J dropped 0; count of bases not matched to a gene: 8. Germline CDR1 LGHDT, CDR2 YNNKEL (reference sequence). The CDR3 runs 18 residues. The CDR3: CASSQGTGLGSSYNEQFF. The CDR3 DNA sequence: TGTGCCAGCAGCCAAGGGACAGGGTTGGGGAGCTCCTACAATGAGCAGTTCTTC.

This chain uses TRBV11-3 with TRBJ1-2, with unresolved D. The germline V gene has CDR1 SGHNT and CDR2 YENEEA. V lost 5 bases to trimming and J lost 12 bases, with 16 bases between them. This CDR3 region has 12 residues. CDR3 sequence (DNA): TGTGCCAGCAGCACCGGACCTTCTGGAAACACCTTC. Its translation is CASSTGPSGNTF.

V usage is TRBV29-1 and J usage is TRBJ2-7; possibly TRBD2 for D (5 bases). Per the germline V gene, CDR1 is SQVTM and CDR2 is ANQGSEA. This CDR3 spans 14 amino acids. V lost 5 bases and J lost 2, with 16 bases in between. CDR3 coding DNA: TGCAGCGTTAGGAGGCCGGGAATGACCTACGAGCAGTACTTC. It is translated as CSVRRPGMTYEQYF.

On this clonotype itself: A much bigger clone sits one base away, suggesting this may be a read error. The CDR3 spells CSARGRGVSYEQYF. The CDR3 DNA is TGCAGTGCTAGAGGACGGGGGGTCTCCTACGAGCAGTACTTC. This chain uses TRBV20-1 with TRBJ2-7; the match to TRBD2 covers 7 bases. V shed 1 base and J 0 bases; nucleotides not matched to a gene: 3. From germline, CDR1 is DFQATT and CDR2 SNEGSKA (reference sequence). This CDR3 contains 14 residues.

Comments on this clonotype: The junction and the germline gene differ at one end; a read error may be behind it. The V gene is TRBV7-7, the J gene TRBJ2-5; 14 nucleotides match TRBD2. Germline values: CDR1 SSHAT, CDR2 FNYEAQ (reference sequence). The CDR3 runs to 17 residues. This CDR3 is CASSTGGLAGGGETQYF. The CDR3 region has the DNA TGTGCTAGCAGCACCGGCGGACTAGCGGGAGGTGGGGAGACCCAGTACTTC.

The chain couples TRBV6-5 to TRBJ2-2, with TRBD1 identical over 7 bases. V was clipped by 6 bases and J by 9 bases; unmatched bases: 13. The CDR3 extends over 15 amino acids. CDR1 MNHEY and CDR2 SVGAGI come from the germline V gene. In DNA, the CDR3 is TGTGCCAGCAGCATGACAGGGACGACCAATAGGGAGCTGTTTTTT. Protein product: CASSMTGTTNRELFF.

A single count supports this clonotype. The rearrangement joins TRBV7-9 to TRBJ2-3, with 7 positions matching TRBD1. CDR1 and CDR2 (germline): SEHNR, FQNEAQ (reference sequence). J gave up 11 bases and V 5 bases, and 16 bases lay outside the gene matches. The CDR3 has 15 amino acids. The CDR3 DNA follows: TGTGCCAGCAGCCCGACAGGGACCCTCGGCAATGAGCAGTATTTT. Translated: CASSPTGTLGNEQYF.

This clonotype was seen a few times. V gene TRBV3-1 combines with J gene TRBJ2-3; the match to TRBD2 covers 7 bases. CDR1 is LGHDT, CDR2 YNNKEL, per germline (reference sequence). Germline trimming cut 0 bases from V and 6 bases from J; bases unmatched to any gene: 3. This CDR3 has 14 amino acids. CDR3 loop: CASSQDWEGDTQYF. The DNA for the CDR3 is TGTGCCAGCAGCCAAGATTGGGAGGGGGATACGCAGTATTTT.

This clonotype was counted ten times or more. V gene TRBV4-2 combines with J gene TRBJ2-7; 11 bases agree with TRBD2. The V gene's germline CDR1 is LGHNA and CDR2 YNFKEQ. The V and J ends lost 4 bases and 2 bases, in that order; junction bases with no gene match: 7. The CDR3 is made up of 16 amino acids. The CDR3 spells CASSPRLAGGPYEQYF. Here the CDR3 DNA reads TGTGCCAGCAGCCCAAGGTTAGCGGGAGGGCCCTACGAGCAGTACTTC.

This clonotype was observed a single time. The chain is built from TRBV12-3 or TRBV12-4 and TRBJ1-4, with 7 bases matching TRBD1. There are 17 residues in the CDR3. V gave up 3 bases and J gave up 3 bases; unmatched junction bases: 10. CDR3 nucleotides: TGTGCCAGCAGTTTCTCTCTCCCGGGACAGTCTAATGAAAAACTGTTTTTT. Translation: CASSFSLPGQSNEKLFF.

The chain employs TRBV7-9 and TRBJ1-6; 8 bases match TRBD1. The CDR3 is 13 amino acids. In germline, CDR1 is SEHNR, CDR2 FQNEAQ (reference sequence). V lost 6 bases and J lost 10; bases outside the gene matches: 5. CDR3 in amino acids: CASSSTGESPLHF. CDR3 DNA sequence: TGTGCCAGCAGTTCGACAGGGGAATCACCCCTCCACTTT. Using reference TRBV7-9 and TRBJ1-6 for the parts outside the CDR3, the full variable domain is DTGVSQNPRHKITKRGQNVTFRCDPISEHNRLYWYRQTLGQGPEFLTYFQNEAQLEKSRLLSDRFSAERPKGSFSTLEIQRTEQGDSAMYLCASSSTGESPLHFGNGTRLTVT.

At least ten counts were recorded for this clonotype. The V gene is TRBV20-1, the J gene TRBJ1-2; weak D call: TRBD1 (5 bases). The CDR3 is 13 residues long. Germline assignment: CDR1 DFQATT and CDR2 SNEGSKA (reference sequence). The germline V and J ends were trimmed by 6 bases and 3 bases, with 14 bases remaining between them. CDR3 DNA: TGCAGTGCGTGGGGGGGGATAGACTATGGCTACACCTTC. Residues: CSAWGGIDYGYTF.

A word on this clonotype: A much larger clone differs from this one at a single base, so this may be a read error. The V gene is TRBV12-3 or TRBV12-4, the J gene TRBJ2-5; 9 positions match TRBD2. There are 15 residues in the CDR3. V shed 6 bases, J shed 3 bases, and the junction held 8 bases outside the gene matches. CDR3 loop: CASRDIAGEEETQYF. Written as DNA, the CDR3 is TGTGCCAGCAGGGACATAGCGGGAGAGGAAGAGACCCAGTACTTC.

This clonotype was seen many times. V and J are TRBV15 and TRBJ2-2; D unclear. V was trimmed by 5 bases and J by 5 bases, leaving 15 bases between them. CDR1 LNHNV and CDR2 YYDKDF come from the germline V gene (reference sequence). This CDR3 contains 15 residues. Here the CDR3 DNA reads TGTGCCACCAGCGCCCCAACTTGGGGTACCGGGGAGCTGTTTTTT. Translation gives CATSAPTWGTGELFF.

This clonotype was found many times. The CDR3: CASSWSGQSSGNTIYF. For the CDR3, the DNA is TGCGCCAGCAGCTGGTCGGGACAGAGCTCTGGAAACACCATATATTTT. V is TRBV5-1 and J is TRBJ1-3, with 7 bases matching TRBD1. Losses at the gene ends were 3 bases for V and 0 bases for J; bases not matched to a gene: 6. The germline V gene encodes CDR1 SGHRS and CDR2 YFSETQ. The length of the CDR3 is 16 residues.

This clonotype has ten or more counts. The chain carries TRBV4-2 and TRBJ2-3; D perhaps matches TRBD2 (6 bases). V lost 0 bases to trimming and J lost 9 bases, with 16 bases between them. The germline V gene encodes CDR1 LGHNA and CDR2 YNFKEQ. The CDR3 length is 15 residues. The CDR3 DNA sequence: TGTGCCAGCAGCCAAGAAGGAGGGCCCCGGTGGACGCAGTATTTT. Translated, it gives CASSQEGGPRWTQYF.

The chain uses TRBV6-6 and TRBJ2-1; the match to TRBD2 covers 9 bases. Trimming took 0 bases from V and 3 from J; bases not matched to a gene: 6. This CDR3 spans 17 amino acids. Germline V gene lookup returns CDR1 MNHNY and CDR2 SVGAGI (reference sequence). The DNA for the CDR3 is TGTGCCAGCAGTTACTCCTCGAGCGGGGGGCACTACAATGAGCAGTTCTTC. It codes for CASSYSSSGGHYNEQFF.

This clonotype was observed many times. The chain employs TRBV7-6 and TRBJ2-3; 8 nucleotides align to TRBD1. This CDR3 comprises 14 residues. Germline V gene lookup returns CDR1 SGHVS and CDR2 FNYEAQ. V lost 5 bases and J lost 3; bases outside the gene matches: 4. In DNA form, the CDR3 reads TGTGCCAGCAGCATTAGGGACAGGACAGATACGCAGTATTTT. Amino acid sequence: CASSIRDRTDTQYF. The whole variable domain, filled in from reference TRBV7-6 and TRBJ2-3, reads GAGVSQSPRYKVTKRGQDVALRCDPISGHVSLYWYRQALGQGPEFLTYFNYEAQQDKSGLPNDRFSAERPEGSISTLTIQRTEQRDSAMYRCASSIRDRTDTQYFGPGTRLTVL.

This clonotype occurred once. The conserved final phenylalanine or tryptophan is absent from the CDR3, which likely points to a read error. The DNA is left out, because the CDR3 cannot be placed on it with certainty; the CDR3 is given as TCRdb lists it. The CDR3 loop reads CSVEDHRAS. The chain joins TRBV29-1 to TRBJ2-1; the D call of TRBD2 is as the table states it, not checked on the DNA. The length of the CDR3 is 9 amino acids, counting both ends. Germline V CDR1 and CDR2: SQVTM, ANQGSEA.

This clonotype was detected ten times or more. The chain is built from TRBV12-3 or TRBV12-4 and TRBJ1-2, with 7 bases that match TRBD1. The V gene end was trimmed by 5 bases and the J gene end by 2 bases; junction bases not matched to a gene: 5. The CDR3 consists of 14 residues. The CDR3 loop is CASSARQGNYGYTF. The CDR3 DNA follows: TGTGCCAGCAGTGCGAGACAGGGAAACTATGGCTACACCTTC.